The T cell receptor (beta chain) under discussion was sequenced for a study of CD8 T cells in ankylosing spondylitis. Study-wide findings and caveats: The study identified a TCR beta motif of under 10 highly homologous variants that appeared characteristic of ankylosing spondylitis blood. CD8+ disease-linked clones were present at relatively low frequencies in blood. Reportedly, significant enrichment of disease-linked clones occurred in matched ankylosing spondylitis synovial fluid. Some motif variants were previously reported in reactive arthritis synovial fluid and blood.

A few counts support this clonotype. Its cognate antigen is unknown. This CDR3 contains 14 residues. Germline loops: CDR1 SEHNR, CDR2 FQNEAQ (reference sequence). The germline V and J ends were trimmed by 4 bases and 4 bases, with 13 bases remaining between them. Scientists made TCR beta libraries using quantitative 5'-RACE with molecular barcodes. TCRdb re-derived calls from the 5' RACE reads in MiXCR, one entry per CDR3 protein. Of 800,000 to 900,000 distinct CDR3 sequences listed, 12% are singletons. The V and J genes are TRBV7-9 and TRBJ2-5, with no clear D. The sample consisted of blood, either unsorted or a sorted T cell fraction (not recorded which). This sequence originates from a male donor with ankylosing spondylitis. The DNA of the CDR3 is TGTGCCAGCAGCTCCGTGCCAGCTGCAGAGACCCAGTACTTC. It codes for CASSSVPAAETQYF.